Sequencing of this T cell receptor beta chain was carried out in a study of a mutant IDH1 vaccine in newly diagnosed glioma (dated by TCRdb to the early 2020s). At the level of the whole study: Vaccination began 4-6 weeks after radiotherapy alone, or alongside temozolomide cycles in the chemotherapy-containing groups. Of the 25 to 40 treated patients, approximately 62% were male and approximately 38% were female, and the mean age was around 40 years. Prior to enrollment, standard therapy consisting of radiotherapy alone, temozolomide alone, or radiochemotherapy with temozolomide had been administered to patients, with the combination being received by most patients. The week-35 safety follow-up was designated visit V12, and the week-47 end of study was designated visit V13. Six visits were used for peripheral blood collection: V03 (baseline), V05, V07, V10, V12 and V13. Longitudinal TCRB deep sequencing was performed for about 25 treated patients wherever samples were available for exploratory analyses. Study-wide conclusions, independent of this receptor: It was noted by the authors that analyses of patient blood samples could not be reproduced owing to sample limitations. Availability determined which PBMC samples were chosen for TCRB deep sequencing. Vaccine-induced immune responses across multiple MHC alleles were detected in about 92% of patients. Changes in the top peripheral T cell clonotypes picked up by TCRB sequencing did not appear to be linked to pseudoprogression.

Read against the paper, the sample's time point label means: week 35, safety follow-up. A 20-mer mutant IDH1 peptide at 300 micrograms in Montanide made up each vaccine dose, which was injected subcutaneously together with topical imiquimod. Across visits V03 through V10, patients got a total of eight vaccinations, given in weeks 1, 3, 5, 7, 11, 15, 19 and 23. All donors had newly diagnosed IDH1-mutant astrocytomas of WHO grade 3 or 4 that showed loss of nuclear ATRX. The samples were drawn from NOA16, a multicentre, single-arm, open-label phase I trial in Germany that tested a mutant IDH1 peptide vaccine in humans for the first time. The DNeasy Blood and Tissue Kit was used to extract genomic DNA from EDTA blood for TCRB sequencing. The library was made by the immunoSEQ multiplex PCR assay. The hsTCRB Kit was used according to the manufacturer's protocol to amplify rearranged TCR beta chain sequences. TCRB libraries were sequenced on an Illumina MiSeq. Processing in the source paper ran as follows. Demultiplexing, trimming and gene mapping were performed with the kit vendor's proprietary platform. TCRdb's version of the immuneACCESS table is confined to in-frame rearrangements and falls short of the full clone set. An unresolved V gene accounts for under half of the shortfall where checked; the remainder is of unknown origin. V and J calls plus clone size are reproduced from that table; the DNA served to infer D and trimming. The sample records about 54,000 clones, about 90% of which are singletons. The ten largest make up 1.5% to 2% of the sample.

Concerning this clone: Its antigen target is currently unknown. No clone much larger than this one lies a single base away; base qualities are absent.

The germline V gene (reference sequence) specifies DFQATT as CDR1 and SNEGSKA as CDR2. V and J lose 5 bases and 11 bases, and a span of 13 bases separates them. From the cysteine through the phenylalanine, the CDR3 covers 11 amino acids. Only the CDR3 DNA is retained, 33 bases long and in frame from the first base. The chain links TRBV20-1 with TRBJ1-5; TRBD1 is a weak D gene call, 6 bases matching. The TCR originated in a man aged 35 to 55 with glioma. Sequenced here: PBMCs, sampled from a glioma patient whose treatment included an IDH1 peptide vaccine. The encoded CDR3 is CSAYGTPAQHF. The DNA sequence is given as TGCAGTGCTTATGGGACACCGGCCCAGCATTTT.